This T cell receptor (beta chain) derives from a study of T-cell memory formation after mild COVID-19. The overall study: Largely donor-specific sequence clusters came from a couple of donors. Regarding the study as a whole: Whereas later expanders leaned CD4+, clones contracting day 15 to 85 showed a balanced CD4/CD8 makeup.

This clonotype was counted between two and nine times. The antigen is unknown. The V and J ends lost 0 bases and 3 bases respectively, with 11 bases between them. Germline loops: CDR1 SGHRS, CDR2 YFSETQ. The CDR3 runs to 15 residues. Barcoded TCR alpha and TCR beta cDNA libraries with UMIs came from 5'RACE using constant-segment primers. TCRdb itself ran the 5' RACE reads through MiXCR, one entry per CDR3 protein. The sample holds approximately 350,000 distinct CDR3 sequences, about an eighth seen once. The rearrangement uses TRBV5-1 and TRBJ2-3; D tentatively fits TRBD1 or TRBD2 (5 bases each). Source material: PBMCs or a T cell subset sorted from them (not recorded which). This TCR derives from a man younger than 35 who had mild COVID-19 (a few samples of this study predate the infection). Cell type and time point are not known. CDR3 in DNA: TGCGCCAGCAGCTTGGTGGGGGTTGTAACAGATACGCAGTATTTT. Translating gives CASSLVGVVTDTQYF.